The clone carrying this TCR beta chain was seen a handful of times. What it binds is not known. With 4 bases removed from V and 10 bases from J, the gap between germline ends came to 13 bases. CDR1 MDHEN and CDR2 SYDVKM come from the germline V gene. The CDR3 spans 12 residues. Method: immunoSEQ multiplex PCR; TCRdb's copy keeps in-frame clones and lacks some. The table shows approximately 17,000 clones, with around 80% occurring only once. The data stem from a study of OX40 agonist ivuxolimab in advanced cancers. Across the whole study: With ivuxolimab, an agonistic anti-OX40 (CD134) antibody, patients were treated. Patients treated during dose escalation were battling hepatocellular carcinoma, melanoma, renal cell or head and neck cancer.

Overall study results and limits: No antigen was identified for the clonally expanded peripheral T cells. On average, CD8+ T cells had more expanded clones than CD4+.

This chain links TRBV28 with TRBJ1-1; D remains unclear. The clonotype comes from an adult with an advanced solid tumor such as melanoma, head and neck, liver or kidney cancer. The specimen was CD4+ or CD8+ T cells sorted from blood, collected in a trial of the OX40 agonist ivuxolimab. CDR3 in amino acids: CASSSNSKGAFF. The CDR3 bases are TGTGCCAGCAGTTCCAACTCGAAGGGAGCTTTCTTT. Full variable domain (missing parts from reference TRBV28 and TRBJ1-1): DVKVTQSSRYLVKRTGEKVFLECVQDMDHENMFWYRQDPGLGLRLIYFSYDVKMKEKGDIPEGYSVSREKKERFSLILESASTNQTSMYLCASSSNSKGAFFGQGTRLTVV.